The subject of this entry is one TCR beta chain. The CDR3 totals 15 residues. Germline-derived CDR1 and CDR2 are LNHDA and SQIVND (reference sequence). The germline V and J ends were trimmed by 5 bases and 5 bases, with 18 bases remaining between them. This specimen comes from a study of shared clonotypes between healthy human individuals. The protocol was immunoSEQ multiplex PCR, while the TCRdb copy is restricted to in-frame clones and leaves out a portion. In the table there are roughly 2.4 million clones, approximately 96% of which are singletons. The sequencing sample was made of naive CD4+ T cells sorted from blood. The sample's subset: CD45RA+ positively selected. This TCR was recovered from a man younger than 35 in good health. The chain carries TRBV19 and TRBJ1-1; a possible D gene is TRBD1 (6 bases). CDR3 sequence (DNA): TGTGCCAGTAGTGTACCAACAGGGACCCGGACTGAAGCTTTCTTT. It yields the protein CASSVPTGTRTEAFF.